This TCR beta chain is from a study of blood T cell repertoires in COVID-19. In the study overall: There were acute and convalescent COVID-19 samples, and they came from the United States, Italy and Spain.

Germline V gene sequence: CDR1 ENHRY, CDR2 SYGVKD. CDR3 length equals 13 residues. Trimming at V came to 4 bases and at J to 9 bases, leaving 5 bases not matched to a gene. Libraries were prepared by immunoSEQ multiplex PCR; TCRdb keeps only in-frame clonotypes and omits some of them. The data contain just over 150,000 clones, roughly 80% of them singletons. The clonotype originates from a man between 60 and 75 years old with acute or convalescent COVID-19. The source material was peripheral blood. The chain joins TRBV10-3 to TRBJ2-1; TRBD1 matches at 8 bases. This CDR3 reads CAISVDRVSEQFF. CDR3 DNA: TGTGCCATCAGTGTGGACAGGGTCAGTGAGCAGTTCTTC.